What follows are 29 T cell receptor beta chains derived from one specimen sequenced in a study of blood T cell repertoires in COVID-19. This table comes from immunoSEQ multiplex PCR, and its TCRdb copy is limited to in-frame clones, with some not included. The repertoire holds a few hundred thousand clones, with roughly 85% as singletons. Sequencing was carried out using peripheral blood. The receptors were gathered from a woman younger than 30 with acute or convalescent COVID-19.

This chain uses TRBV14 with TRBJ2-1, with D perhaps TRBD1 (6 bases). The CDR3 is 15 amino acids. V was shortened by 1 base and J by 2 bases, with 9 bases between the two germline ends. Per the germline V gene, CDR1 is SGHDN and CDR2 is FVKESK. CDR3 DNA sequence: TGTGCCAGCAGCCAAGTGTACAGGGCCTACAATGAGCAGTTCTTC. As protein: CASSQVYRAYNEQFF.

The chain uses TRBV5-1 and TRBJ1-1, with TRBD1 matching 7 bases. V lost 0 bases and J lost 0; bases outside the gene matches: 5. Germline values: CDR1 SGHRS, CDR2 YFSETQ. The CDR3 length is 16 residues. The DNA of the CDR3 is TGCGCCAGCAGCTTGGAGTTGGGACAGCTGAACACTGAAGCTTTCTTT. It encodes CASSLELGQLNTEAFF.

The rearrangement uses TRBV12-3 or TRBV12-4 and TRBJ2-1, with TRBD2 as a possible D gene (5 bases). The CDR3 is made up of 13 amino acids. The V and J ends lost 3 bases and 8 bases respectively, with 11 bases between them. The CDR3 region is CASSLASRHEQFF. CDR3 nucleotides: TGTGCCAGCAGTTTGGCTAGCAGGCATGAGCAGTTCTTC.

The V call is TRBV7-2, the J call TRBJ2-5; 9 bases agree with TRBD2. CDR1 SGHTA and CDR2 FQGNSA come from the germline V gene. This CDR3 is 15 amino acids long. The J segment lost 5 bases and the V segment lost 2 bases, leaving 6 bases of the junction unmatched. The CDR3 coding sequence is TGTGCCAGCAGCTTAATTGGACTAGCGACTGAGACCCAGTACTTC. It translates to CASSLIGLATETQYF. The full variable domain, with the rest looked up from reference TRBV7-2 and TRBJ2-5, is GAGVSQSPSNKVTEKGKDVELRCDPISGHTALYWYRQSLGQGLEFLIYFQGNSAPDKSGLPSDRFSAERTGGSVSTLTIQRTQQEDSAVYLCASSLIGLATETQYFGPGTRLLVL.

This clone was picked up one time. The gene calls are TRBV19 and TRBJ1-1; 7 bases are shared with TRBD1. There are 16 residues in the CDR3. The V and J ends lost 3 bases and 6 bases, in that order; junction bases with no gene match: 13. In germline, CDR1 is LNHDA, CDR2 SQIVND (reference sequence). CDR3 coding DNA: TGTGCCAGTAGTATGGTTACGGGGACAGACGTTCCTGAAGCTTTCTTT. As protein: CASSMVTGTDVPEAFF. Full variable domain (remainder filled in from reference TRBV19 and TRBJ1-1): DGGITQSPKYLFRKEGQNVTLSCEQNLNHDAMYWYRQDPGQGLRLIYYSQIVNDFQKGDIAEGYSVSREKKESFPLTVTSAQKNPTAFYLCASSMVTGTDVPEAFFGQGTRLTVV.

V is TRBV7-8 and J is TRBJ2-7; TRBD1 aligns across 10 bases. In germline, CDR1 is SGHVS, CDR2 FQNEAQ. V shed 5 bases and J 3 bases; nucleotides not matched to a gene: 7. The CDR3 totals 15 residues. The CDR3, as DNA: TGTGCCAGCAGCCCCTCCGGGACAGGGGACTACGAGCAGTACTTC. It specifies CASSPSGTGDYEQYF.

In this sample, this clone turned up once. The chain recombines TRBV7-8 with TRBJ2-7; 7 bases match TRBD2. V was clipped by 1 base and J by 3 bases; unmatched bases: 6. There are 15 residues in the CDR3. Germline V CDR1 and CDR2: SGHVS, FQNEAQ. The CDR3: CASSLVGGWLYEQYF. In nucleotides, the CDR3 is TGTGCCAGCAGCTTAGTGGGGGGGTGGCTCTACGAGCAGTACTTC.

The chain employs TRBV19 and TRBJ1-1; 9 positions agree with TRBD1. CDR3 length: 15 residues. J gave up 3 bases and V 3 bases, and 5 bases lay outside the gene matches. Germline CDR1 reads LNHDA; CDR2 reads SQIVND (reference sequence). The CDR3 here is CASSMEQGAYTEAFF. The CDR3 DNA reads as TGTGCCAGTAGTATGGAACAGGGGGCTTACACTGAAGCTTTCTTT.

The CDR3 DNA reads as TGCGCCAGCAGCTTGGCCATGGGGAGGGGAGGCACCGGGGAGCTGTTTTTT. This encodes CASSLAMGRGGTGELFF. The V call is TRBV5-1, the J call TRBJ2-2; 7 nucleotides align to TRBD2. Trimming took 0 bases from V and 4 from J; bases not matched to a gene: 9. Germline V CDR1 and CDR2: SGHRS, YFSETQ. The CDR3 is made up of 17 amino acids. Full variable domain (rest looked up from reference TRBV5-1 and TRBJ2-2): KAGVTQTPRYLIKTRGQQVTLSCSPISGHRSVSWYQQTPGQGLQFLFEYFSETQRNKGNFPGRFSGRQFSNSRSEMNVSTLELGDSALYLCASSLAMGRGGTGELFFGEGSRLTVL.

The chain recombines TRBV7-2 with TRBJ2-4; no definite D call. In germline, CDR1 is SGHTA, CDR2 FQGNSA. V was shortened by 2 bases and J by 5 bases, with 7 bases between the two germline ends. The CDR3 spans 13 residues. CDR3 region: CASSLHTQNIQYF. CDR3 coding DNA: TGTGCCAGCAGCTTACACACCCAAAACATTCAGTACTTC.

This chain uses TRBV7-2 with TRBJ2-7, with a possible D match to TRBD1 (6 bases). V shed 1 base and J shed 1 base, with 14 bases lying between them. The CDR3 sequence is 16 residues long. The germline V gene has CDR1 SGHTA and CDR2 FQGNSA. The chain's CDR3 is CASSLVSQGSSYEQYF. The DNA of the CDR3 is TGTGCCAGCAGCTTAGTAAGTCAGGGGAGTTCCTACGAGCAGTACTTC.

V and J are TRBV5-6 and TRBJ1-5; weak D call: TRBD1 (5 bases). Germline values: CDR1 SGHDT, CDR2 YYEEEE. CDR3 size: 14 residues. Deletions cut 0 bases from V and 3 bases from J, with 7 bases between. Here the CDR3 reads CASSLGGVNQPQHF. The CDR3 nucleotides read TGTGCCAGCAGCTTGGGGGGCGTCAATCAGCCCCAGCATTTT. The whole variable domain, filled in from reference TRBV5-6 and TRBJ1-5, reads DAGVTQSPTHLIKTRGQQVTLRCSPKSGHDTVSWYQQALGQGPQFIFQYYEEEERQRGNFPDRFSGHQFPNYSSELNVNALLLGDSALYLCASSLGGVNQPQHFGDGTRLSIL.

CDR3 nucleotide sequence: TGTGCCAGTAGCTGGACAGGGAACGAGCAGTACTTC. This gives the protein CASSWTGNEQYF. The genes are TRBV19 and TRBJ2-7; 8 bases are shared with TRBD1. V lost 6 bases to trimming and J lost 5 bases; unmatched junction nucleotides: 3. This CDR3 is 12 amino acids long. The germline CDR1 and CDR2 sequences are LNHDA and SQIVND (reference sequence).

The chain has TRBV10-2 and TRBJ1-5; D possibly corresponds to TRBD1 (5 bases). Germline CDR1 is WSHSY and CDR2 is SAAADI. CDR3 length equals 17 residues. Trimming removed 5 bases from V and 0 bases from J, with 17 bases in between. CDR3 region: CASSPQVLDTSNQPQHF. Written as DNA, the CDR3 is TGCGCCAGCAGTCCCCAAGTACTGGACACTAGCAATCAGCCCCAGCATTTT.

The rearrangement uses TRBV19 and TRBJ2-4, with TRBD2 identical over 12 bases. Germline V gene data show CDR1 as LNHDA and CDR2 as SQIVND (reference sequence). J was trimmed by 6 bases and V by 5 bases; bases with no gene match: 2. The CDR3 covers 14 residues. Here the CDR3 DNA reads TGTGCCAGTAGTGTGGGACTAGCGGGAAACATTCAGTACTTC. It yields the protein CASSVGLAGNIQYF.

The chain is built from TRBV4-3 and TRBJ1-2; D is ambiguous. Trimming removed 0 bases from V and 8 bases from J, with 10 bases in between. The CDR3 has 13 residues. The germline V gene encodes CDR1 LGHNA and CDR2 YSLEER. In DNA form, the CDR3 reads TGCGCCAGCAGCCAAGAGGGTGGGCTGGGCTACACCTTC. Translated: CASSQEGGLGYTF.

V usage is TRBV5-5 and J usage is TRBJ2-3; 9 bases fit TRBD2. J gave up 7 bases and V 4 bases, and 13 bases lay outside the gene matches. There are 16 residues in the CDR3. Germline assignment: CDR1 SGHKS and CDR2 YYEKEE (reference sequence). DNA of the CDR3: TGTGCCAGCAGCCCTCAATCTAGCGGGAACTTCAATACGCAGTATTTT. Amino acids: CASSPQSSGNFNTQYF.

The gene calls are TRBV5-5 and TRBJ1-1; tentatively, D is TRBD1 (6 bases). From germline, CDR1 is SGHKS and CDR2 YYEKEE (reference sequence). V lost 6 bases and J lost 10, with 19 bases in between. CDR3 size: 13 residues. The CDR3: CASIPVGQGRAFF. CDR3 DNA sequence: TGTGCCAGCATCCCGGTGGGGCAGGGGAGAGCTTTCTTT.

This clone came up a few times. V is TRBV5-1 and J is TRBJ2-3, with TRBD2 matching over 8 bases. The germline V gene has CDR1 SGHRS and CDR2 YFSETQ. Trimming at V came to 4 bases and at J to 2 bases, leaving 12 bases not matched to a gene. This CDR3 spans 17 amino acids. The CDR3 spells CASSPGLAQISTDTQYF. Written as DNA, the CDR3 is TGCGCCAGCAGCCCCGGACTAGCCCAAATATCCACAGATACGCAGTATTTT. The full variable domain, rest sourced from reference TRBV5-1 and TRBJ2-3, is KAGVTQTPRYLIKTRGQQVTLSCSPISGHRSVSWYQQTPGQGLQFLFEYFSETQRNKGNFPGRFSGRQFSNSRSEMNVSTLELGDSALYLCASSPGLAQISTDTQYFGPGTRLTVL.

The V call is TRBV28, the J call TRBJ1-2; D possibly corresponds to TRBD1 (6 bases). CDR1 is MDHEN and CDR2 is SYDVKM in the germline V gene. Trimming took off 6 bases at V and 0 bases at J, with 20 bases between the two ends. The length of the CDR3 is 17 residues. CDR3 bases: TGTGCCAGCAGCTACGAGAACTATGGACAGTCTAACTATGGCTACACCTTC. Translating gives CASSYENYGQSNYGYTF.

This chain joins TRBV4-3 and TRBJ2-7, with 9 bases that match TRBD1. Germline assignment: CDR1 LGHNA and CDR2 YSLEER. This CDR3 region has 15 residues. With V trimmed by 4 bases and J by 4 bases, 8 bases remained unmatched. The CDR3 here is CASSPGTGLGYEQYF. CDR3 DNA: TGCGCCAGCAGCCCGGGGACAGGGCTGGGGTACGAGCAGTACTTC.

The rearrangement uses TRBV5-6 and TRBJ2-7, with a possible D match to TRBD2 (6 bases). V lost 1 base, J lost 6 bases, and 17 bases lay in between. CDR1 and CDR2 (germline): SGHDT, YYEEEE. The CDR3 has 15 amino acids. Here the CDR3 DNA reads TGTGCCAGCAGCTTGATCGGCGGGACTGCCAGCGAGCAGTACTTC. Amino acid sequence: CASSLIGGTASEQYF.

The chain employs TRBV20-1 and TRBJ2-7, with D maybe TRBD1 (5 bases). V lost 3 bases and J 2 bases, leaving 17 bases between the germline ends. The CDR3 consists of 15 residues. Per germline, CDR1 DFQATT and CDR2 SNEGSKA (reference sequence). CDR3 bases: TGCAGTGCTAGTTTTAGTACAGGCTACGCCTACGAGCAGTACTTC. Residues: CSASFSTGYAYEQYF.

There are a few counts of this clone. The chain combines TRBV19 with TRBJ2-1; 12 nucleotides line up with TRBD2. Trimming took 6 bases from V and 6 from J; bases not matched to a gene: 9. The CDR3 is 16 amino acids. Looked up from germline, CDR1 is LNHDA and CDR2 is SQIVND (reference sequence). The CDR3 region is CASRDSSGRVGNEQFF. CDR3 bases: TGTGCCAGTAGGGACTCTAGCGGGAGGGTGGGCAATGAGCAGTTCTTC.

The CDR3 here is CASSHSYNEQFF. CDR3 sequence (DNA): TGCGCCAGCAGCCACTCGTACAATGAGCAGTTCTTC. V usage is TRBV4-3 and J usage is TRBJ2-1, with D uncertain. This CDR3 contains 12 residues. Looked up from germline, CDR1 is LGHNA and CDR2 is YSLEER. V was pared by 3 bases and J by 4 bases, with 4 bases between.

This clone was detected ten times or more. The rearrangement links TRBV6-5 to TRBJ2-1; D possibly corresponds to TRBD2 (7 bases). CDR1 and CDR2 from the germline V gene are MNHEY and SVGAGI. With 6 bases removed from V and 8 bases from J, the gap between germline ends came to 17 bases. This CDR3 comprises 14 residues. DNA for the CDR3: TGTGCCAGCAGCCACGGGGGGCGCGCTTATGAGCAGTTCTTC. It yields the protein CASSHGGRAYEQFF.

The V and J genes are TRBV7-9 and TRBJ2-1; weak D call: TRBD1 (5 bases). Germline lookup yields CDR1 SEHNR and CDR2 FQNEAQ (reference sequence). V lost 4 bases and J lost 0, with 10 bases in between. The CDR3 covers 15 residues. The CDR3 DNA reads TGTGCCAGCAGCTCAACCGACAGCTCCTACAATGAGCAGTTCTTC. Its translation: CASSSTDSSYNEQFF.

The rearrangement joins TRBV18 to TRBJ2-7, with 15 bases lining up with TRBD2. Germline V gene lookup returns CDR1 KGHSH and CDR2 LQKENI. The junction had 5 bases not matched to a gene; V was cut back by 5 bases and J by 6 bases. The CDR3 extends over 15 amino acids. CDR3 nucleotide sequence: TGTGCCAGCTCAGGGACTAGCGGGAGGCTGGGCGAGCAGTACTTC. Its translation: CASSGTSGRLGEQYF.

The genes are TRBV7-2 and TRBJ2-7; TRBD2 matches at 15 bases. Unmatched junction bases numbered 7, after V lost 5 bases and J lost 5 bases. This CDR3 is 16 amino acids long. The germline V gene has CDR1 SGHTA and CDR2 FQGNSA. Written as DNA, the CDR3 is TGTGCCAGCAGCACCCCCGGGACTAGCGGGAGGAACGAGCAGTACTTC. Protein product: CASSTPGTSGRNEQYF.